The clone carrying this T cell receptor beta chain was picked up one time. This CDR3 has 15 residues. Trimming left V 6 bases short and J 0 bases short, with 14 bases between. Germline values: CDR1 MNHEY, CDR2 SVGAGI. No glioblastoma patient carried an isocitrate dehydrogenase mutation. These data originate in a study of glioma-infiltrating T cells after dendritic cell vaccination. Primers: 60 V beta forward and 13 J beta reverse. This table comes from immunoSEQ multiplex PCR, and its TCRdb copy is limited to in-frame clones, with some not included. Here the sample spans tens of thousands of clones, 80% to 85% being singletons.

This TCR derives from a human donor with glioblastoma. This chain uses TRBV6-5 with TRBJ1-1, with D tentatively TRBD1 (6 bases). The starting material was blood, obtained before dendritic cell vaccination. This chain's CDR3 is CASSHRDNLNTEAFF. CDR3 DNA: TGTGCCAGCAGCCATCGGGACAATCTGAACACTGAAGCTTTCTTT.